These T cell receptor beta chains were read from a single sample in a study of shared clonotypes between healthy human individuals. Data came from immunoSEQ multiplex PCR; TCRdb stores just in-frame clones and leaves some out. The sample has about 2 million clones; just under 95% are singletons. Sequencing input: naive CD8+ T cells sorted from blood. Every receptor here comes from a young man in good health. Both conserved end residues are part of each CDR3. Fields, in order: D gene, J gene, clone size, V gene, CDR3 DNA, CDR3 protein. D genes are given only for firm matches. Clone size is stated in some rows and not others, as once, few, many or a class when expanded.

d_call: TRBD1; j_call: TRBJ2-5; clone_size: NA; v_call: TRBV14; cdr3_nt: TGTGCCAGCAGCCCCGTCAGGGGGCCCTTCCAGGAGACCCAGTACTTC; cdr3_aa: CASSPVRGPFQETQYF
d_call: TRBD2; j_call: TRBJ2-1; clone_size: NA; v_call: TRBV13; cdr3_nt: TGTGCCAGCAGCGGTCTAGCGGCCCTATACAATGAGCAGTTCTTC; cdr3_aa: CASSGLAALYNEQFF
d_call: TRBD2; j_call: TRBJ2-6; clone_size: NA; v_call: TRBV7-3; cdr3_nt: TGTGCCAGCAGCTTAACGGTCGGGGGGTCCCTCACTGGGGCCAACGTCCTGACTTTC; cdr3_aa: CASSLTVGGSLTGANVLTF
d_call: NA; j_call: TRBJ1-4; clone_size: NA; v_call: TRBV5-1; cdr3_nt: TGCGCCAGCAGGGAGTGGGGGGATAATGAAAAACTGTTTTTT; cdr3_aa: CASREWGDNEKLFF
d_call: TRBD1; j_call: TRBJ2-7; clone_size: NA; v_call: TRBV7-2; cdr3_nt: TGTGCCAGCAGGTTAGGGCAGGGGGCCTACGAGCAGTACTTC; cdr3_aa: CASRLGQGAYEQYF
d_call: NA; j_call: TRBJ2-3; clone_size: NA; v_call: TRBV6-6; cdr3_nt: TGTGCCAGCAGTTACTCGAACCCACCAGATACGCAGTATTTT; cdr3_aa: CASSYSNPPDTQYF
d_call: TRBD2; j_call: TRBJ2-3; clone_size: NA; v_call: TRBV27; cdr3_nt: TGTGCCAGCAGTTTATCGATTTCGGGCGCGGGGGGAGGAACAGATACGCAGTATTTT; cdr3_aa: CASSLSISGAGGGTDTQYF
d_call: TRBD1; j_call: TRBJ2-7; clone_size: NA; v_call: TRBV9; cdr3_nt: TGTGCCAGCAGCGTAGGGCCAGGGGGCGCCTACGAGCAGTACTTC; cdr3_aa: CASSVGPGGAYEQYF
d_call: NA; j_call: TRBJ2-3; clone_size: NA; v_call: TRBV27; cdr3_nt: TGTGCCAGCAGCCCCCCGTGGGCTAGCGGCACAGATACGCAGTATTTT; cdr3_aa: CASSPPWASGTDTQYF
d_call: NA; j_call: TRBJ2-7; clone_size: NA; v_call: TRBV30; cdr3_nt: TGTGCCTGGAGACCCGACAGCCCCTACGAGCAGTACTTC; cdr3_aa: CAWRPDSPYEQYF
d_call: NA; j_call: TRBJ2-7; clone_size: once; v_call: TRBV7-9; cdr3_nt: TGTGCCAGCAGCTTAGTGGGCGGATCCTACGAGCAGTACTTC; cdr3_aa: CASSLVGGSYEQYF
d_call: TRBD1; j_call: TRBJ2-7; clone_size: NA; v_call: TRBV19; cdr3_nt: TGTGCCAGTAGTGGCCGGGACAGGGCATACGAGCAGTACTTC; cdr3_aa: CASSGRDRAYEQYF
d_call: TRBD2; j_call: TRBJ2-3; clone_size: NA; v_call: TRBV5-4; cdr3_nt: TGTGCCAGCAGCTTGGCCCCGACTAGCGGGGAAACAGATACGCAGTATTTT; cdr3_aa: CASSLAPTSGETDTQYF
d_call: NA; j_call: TRBJ1-1; clone_size: NA; v_call: TRBV7-9; cdr3_nt: TGTGCCAGCAGCTTAGCGGGGGGCCCGAACACTGAAGCTTTCTTT; cdr3_aa: CASSLAGGPNTEAFF
d_call: NA; j_call: TRBJ2-5; clone_size: NA; v_call: TRBV21-1; cdr3_nt: TGTGCCAGCAGCAAATGGGGACTAGCGGGTGCCTATAAGGGGGTAGAGACCCAGTACTTC; cdr3_aa: CASSKWGLAGAYKGVETQYF
d_call: NA; j_call: TRBJ2-1; clone_size: NA; v_call: TRBV19; cdr3_nt: TGTGCCAGTAGCGATAATGAGCAGTTCTTC; cdr3_aa: CASSDNEQFF
d_call: TRBD2; j_call: TRBJ2-2; clone_size: NA; v_call: TRBV5-1; cdr3_nt: TGCGCCAGCAGCTTGGATCCTAGCGGGAGCGACTCGAACACCGGGGAGCTGTTTTTT; cdr3_aa: CASSLDPSGSDSNTGELFF
d_call: TRBD1; j_call: TRBJ2-7; clone_size: NA; v_call: TRBV19; cdr3_nt: TGTGCCAGTAGTATAGCCCTGACAGGGGCCGCCTACGAGCAGTACTTC; cdr3_aa: CASSIALTGAAYEQYF
d_call: TRBD1; j_call: TRBJ2-7; clone_size: NA; v_call: TRBV2; cdr3_nt: TGTGCCAGCAACTTCCGGGGGACAGGGTGGAGTCGGTACTTC; cdr3_aa: CASNFRGTGWSRYF
d_call: NA; j_call: TRBJ2-7; clone_size: NA; v_call: TRBV27; cdr3_nt: TGTGCCAGCAGGGACCGGGACGCGCAGTACTTC; cdr3_aa: CASRDRDAQYF
d_call: NA; j_call: TRBJ2-1; clone_size: NA; v_call: TRBV7-9; cdr3_nt: TGTGCCAGCAGCTTCGGTCGGGACGGGGGCTCCTACAATGAGCAGTTCTTC; cdr3_aa: CASSFGRDGGSYNEQFF
d_call: NA; j_call: TRBJ2-7; clone_size: NA; v_call: TRBV4-1; cdr3_nt: TGCGCCAGCAGCCAAGCCCGGAGGGAACAGGGACAGGAGCAGTACTTC; cdr3_aa: CASSQARREQGQEQYF
d_call: NA; j_call: TRBJ2-3; clone_size: NA; v_call: TRBV7-6; cdr3_nt: TGTGCCAGCAGCACTCCGGGGGCCGATACAGATACGCAGTATTTT; cdr3_aa: CASSTPGADTDTQYF
d_call: NA; j_call: TRBJ1-5; clone_size: NA; v_call: TRBV30; cdr3_nt: TGTGCCTGGAGTTTGGACGGAAATCAGCCCCAGCATTTT; cdr3_aa: CAWSLDGNQPQHF
d_call: TRBD2; j_call: TRBJ2-7; clone_size: NA; v_call: TRBV14; cdr3_nt: TGTGCCAGCAGCCAAGATCTTGCGGGAGTAGGCTCCTACGAGCAGTACTTC; cdr3_aa: CASSQDLAGVGSYEQYF
d_call: TRBD1; j_call: TRBJ1-6; clone_size: NA; v_call: TRBV5-1; cdr3_nt: TGCGCCAGCAGCTCCCTCCGGGACAGGAGTAATTCACCCCTCCACTTT; cdr3_aa: CASSSLRDRSNSPLHF
d_call: NA; j_call: TRBJ2-7; clone_size: NA; v_call: TRBV7-9; cdr3_nt: TGTGCCAGCAGCTTAGAGGTTTCGCGGCCCTACGAGCAGTACTTC; cdr3_aa: CASSLEVSRPYEQYF
d_call: TRBD1; j_call: TRBJ2-7; clone_size: once; v_call: TRBV9; cdr3_nt: TGTGCCAGCAGCCCCTGGACAGGGGGCCACGAGCAGTACTTC; cdr3_aa: CASSPWTGGHEQYF
d_call: NA; j_call: TRBJ2-7; clone_size: NA; v_call: TRBV14; cdr3_nt: TGTGCCAGCAGCCAAGACGGGGAGTTCGAGCAGTACTTC; cdr3_aa: CASSQDGEFEQYF
d_call: NA; j_call: TRBJ2-1; clone_size: NA; v_call: TRBV30; cdr3_nt: TGTGCCTGGGCTCCAGGCAGTTACAATGAGCAGTTCTTC; cdr3_aa: CAWAPGSYNEQFF
d_call: NA; j_call: TRBJ1-6; clone_size: few; v_call: TRBV5-4; cdr3_nt: TGTGCCAGCAGCTTGTTGGCAGATGGGCCCCTCCACTTT; cdr3_aa: CASSLLADGPLHF
d_call: NA; j_call: TRBJ2-7; clone_size: few; v_call: TRBV5-6; cdr3_nt: TGTGCCAGCAGCTTGGCGGGGGAGCAGTACTTC; cdr3_aa: CASSLAGEQYF
d_call: NA; j_call: TRBJ2-3; clone_size: NA; v_call: TRBV4-1; cdr3_nt: TGCGCCAGCAGCCAAGTGCCTTCAGGCACAGATACGCAGTATTTT; cdr3_aa: CASSQVPSGTDTQYF
d_call: NA; j_call: TRBJ1-4; clone_size: once; v_call: TRBV29-1; cdr3_nt: TGCAGCGTAACAGGGCTAGCTAATGAAAAACTGTTTTTT; cdr3_aa: CSVTGLANEKLFF